A single sample is the source of the 2 T cell receptor beta chains below, sequenced in a study of blood T cell repertoires in COVID-19. The repertoire was sequenced with immunoSEQ multiplex PCR; TCRdb's copy has only in-frame clones and lacks some. The profile shows about 180,000 clones, around 86% of them singletons. Sequenced sample: PBMCs or T cells enriched from blood (not recorded which). The receptors were gathered from a woman in her thirties who had recovered from COVID-19.

The chain employs TRBV28 and TRBJ2-1; TRBD1 agrees at 7 bases. The CDR3 contains 17 residues. In germline, CDR1 is MDHEN, CDR2 SYDVKM. Trimming removed 2 bases from V and 0 bases from J; junction bases left unmatched: 7. Written as DNA, the CDR3 is TGTGCCAGCAGTTTACCCCGACAGGGCGGCTCCTACAATGAGCAGTTCTTC. Protein sequence: CASSLPRQGGSYNEQFF.

In its sample, this clone was seen a few times. The CDR3 bases are TGTGCCAGCAGCTTTGGGGACAGACCCAATCAGCCCCAGCATTTT. It yields the protein CASSFGDRPNQPQHF. This sequence joins TRBV7-2 and TRBJ1-5, with 7 positions matching TRBD1. CDR1 and CDR2 from the germline V gene are SGHTA and FQGNSA. The length of the CDR3 is 15 residues. The V and J ends lost 3 bases and 3 bases, in that order; junction bases with no gene match: 5. The full variable domain, completed using reference TRBV7-2 and TRBJ1-5, is GAGVSQSPSNKVTEKGKDVELRCDPISGHTALYWYRQSLGQGLEFLIYFQGNSAPDKSGLPSDRFSAERTGGSVSTLTIQRTQQEDSAVYLCASSFGDRPNQPQHFGDGTRLSIL.